These 6 T cell receptor beta chains were sequenced from one sample in a study of blood T cell repertoires in COVID-19 (dated by TCRdb to about 2020). Library preparation employed the immunoSEQ multiplex PCR assay. The source is immuneACCESS, and TCRdb retained only in-frame sequences with V and J called. Part of the clones is not carried over; for the studies checked, unresolved V genes explain less than half of this, and the remainder is unexplained. The sample table records 40,000 to 65,000 clones; about 82% of these occur just once. The ten largest clonotypes hold 12% of the sample. Material for sequencing was peripheral blood. All receptors come from a man in his 70s with active COVID-19.

The chain combines TRBV5-6 with TRBJ2-7; 9 positions agree with TRBD1. CDR3 length: 13 amino acids. The germline CDR1 and CDR2 sequences are SGHDT and YYEEEE. V was pared by 3 bases and J by 6 bases, with 4 bases of the junction left unmatched. The CDR3 here is CASSWGTGPEQYF. DNA for the CDR3: TGTGCCAGCAGCTGGGGGACAGGGCCCGAGCAGTACTTC.

This clone is categorized as medium-sized (0.01 to 0.1%). This sequence joins TRBV7-9 and TRBJ1-5; weak D call: TRBD1 (6 bases). The CDR3 consists of 15 residues. CDR1 and CDR2 from the germline V gene are SEHNR and FQNEAQ (reference sequence). V was shortened by 1 base and J by 4 bases, with 11 bases between the two germline ends. Here the CDR3 reads CASSLEQGHNQPQHF. The CDR3 DNA sequence: TGTGCCAGCAGCTTAGAACAGGGACATAATCAGCCCCAGCATTTT.

V is TRBV4-1 and J is TRBJ1-2; D not resolved. The CDR3 is made up of 15 amino acids. The germline V gene encodes CDR1 MGHRA and CDR2 YSYEKL. Trimming cost V 3 bases and J 0 bases, with 11 bases left between them. This CDR3 is CASSHPSLSNYGYTF. The CDR3 coding sequence is TGCGCCAGCAGCCACCCGTCGTTGTCTAACTATGGCTACACCTTC.

V and J are TRBV2 and TRBJ2-3, with TRBD2 matching over 12 bases. Germline V gene sequence: CDR1 SNHLY, CDR2 FYNNEI. V lost 5 bases, J lost 6 bases, and 12 bases stayed unmatched. This CDR3 has 17 amino acids. Here the CDR3 DNA reads TGTGCCAGCAGTCGACTAGCGGGGGCCGCTGGGGTGGATACGCAGTATTTT. Amino acids: CASSRLAGAAGVDTQYF.

The chain links TRBV7-9 to TRBJ2-3; 14 bases match TRBD2. V trimming: 10 bases; J trimming: 8 bases; junction bases outside the gene matches: 8. Germline CDR1 and CDR2: SEHNR and FQNEAQ (reference sequence). The CDR3 length is 14 residues. The CDR3 reads CAISGLAGGGTQYF. Here the CDR3 DNA reads TGTGCCATCTCTGGACTAGCGGGGGGTGGTACGCAGTATTTT.

This clone was counted between two and nine times. This chain joins TRBV10-1 and TRBJ1-5; the match to TRBD1 covers 9 bases. Per germline, CDR1 WNHNN and CDR2 SYGVQD (reference sequence). CDR3 length equals 14 residues. Germline trimming cut 6 bases from V and 6 bases from J; bases unmatched to any gene: 6. The CDR3 DNA reads as TGCGCCAGCAGCGGACAGGGGATCAGTCAGCCCCAGCATTTT. As protein: CASSGQGISQPQHF.